This T cell receptor beta chain was captured in a study of vaccination and CD4 T cells after COVID-19. Regarding the study as a whole: Vaccine-specific clones in convalescent patients were spike mono-reactive in 304 of 307 cases.

V shed 1 base and J shed 7 bases, with 16 bases lying between them. This CDR3 is 15 amino acids long. Germline values: CDR1 SEHNR, CDR2 FQNEAQ (reference sequence). Treatment here: approximately 9-day PBMC culture with coronavirus spike peptide pools or control peptides (ViraFEST assay). With regard to this clonotype: What it binds is unknown.

Sequence data for DNA of cultured CD4+ T cells were generated by the Oncomine TCR Beta short-read assay. TCRdb reprocessed the PCR reads with MiXCR, giving one entry per CDR3 protein. This sample has 15,000 to 20,000 distinct CDR3 sequences, with 47% found just once. The source material was cultured CD4+ T cells from blood. This sequence joins TRBV7-9 and TRBJ1-2; D remains unclear. The receptor was isolated from a human donor with COVID-19. The CDR3 loop reads CASSLGGGEWGGYTF. The DNA for the CDR3 is TGTGCCAGCAGCTTAGGTGGCGGCGAGTGGGGTGGCTACACCTTC. Variable domain in full (rest from reference TRBV7-9 and TRBJ1-2): DTGVSQNPRHKITKRGQNVTFRCDPISEHNRLYWYRQTLGQGPEFLTYFQNEAQLEKSRLLSDRFSAERPKGSFSTLEIQRTEQGDSAMYLCASSLGGGEWGGYTFGSGTRLTVV.